Sequencing of this TCR beta chain was carried out in a study of type 1 and type 2 diabetes patients. Study in general: The cohort mixed type 1 diabetes, type 2 diabetes and nondiabetic donors.

The CDR3 is made up of 16 amino acids. Germline V CDR1 and CDR2: LNHDA, SQIVND (reference sequence). The V and J ends lost 1 base and 0 bases, in that order; junction bases with no gene match: 4. Genomic DNA was the PCR template. The TCR beta CDR3 region was amplified using 30 forward and 13 reverse primers. MiXCR, run by TCRdb on the multiplex PCR reads, gives a single entry per CDR3 protein. The profile shows 250,000 to 300,000 distinct CDR3 sequences, 47% of them singletons. This clonotype has a handful of counts. The chain has TRBV19 and TRBJ2-5, with 8 bases aligning to TRBD1. The receptor comes from a man between 18 and 35 years old with type 2 diabetes. Sequenced sample: peripheral blood mononuclear cells (PBMCs). The CDR3 region is CASSIVPGGHQETQYF. The DNA for the CDR3 is TGTGCCAGTAGTATAGTACCAGGGGGCCACCAAGAGACCCAGTACTTC.